Listed here are 11 T cell receptor beta chains from one sample, sequenced in a study of memory CD4+ T cells and cytomegalovirus serostatus. The sort gate was single viable CD3+CD4+CD8-CD45RO+ cells for memory CD4+ T cells. Libraries were prepared by immunoSEQ multiplex PCR; TCRdb keeps only in-frame clonotypes and omits some of them. The table lists 61,000 or so clones, 60% to 85% of them singletons. Sequencing was carried out using memory CD4+ T cells from blood. The source is an adult in good health and CMV-seronegative. Some clones in this sample may be carry-over from other donors' samples.

The rearrangement links TRBV5-1 to TRBJ2-2; a weak D match, TRBD1 (6 bases). Trimming took 0 bases from V and 4 from J, leaving 10 bases between them. There are 15 residues in the CDR3. Germline CDR1 is SGHRS and CDR2 is YFSETQ. CDR3 loop: CASSLAPGVTGELFF. CDR3 DNA sequence: TGCGCCAGCAGCTTGGCCCCAGGGGTCACCGGGGAGCTGTTTTTT.

This rearrangement joins TRBV5-1 to TRBJ2-2; perhaps TRBD1 as D (6 bases). Trimming stripped 5 bases from V and 5 bases from J, with 16 bases between. The germline gives CDR1 SGHRS, CDR2 YFSETQ. The CDR3 runs 15 residues. The CDR3 sequence: CASRRFGTPTGELFF. The CDR3 bases are TGCGCCAGCAGAAGGTTCGGGACACCGACCGGGGAGCTGTTTTTT.

This chain joins TRBV28 and TRBJ2-7; 7 bases fit TRBD1. V dropped 6 bases and J dropped 4; count of bases not matched to a gene: 6. Per the germline V gene, CDR1 is MDHEN and CDR2 is SYDVKM. This CDR3 contains 13 residues. CDR3 region: CASSPDRVYEQYF. DNA for the CDR3: TGTGCCAGCAGCCCCGACAGGGTGTACGAGCAGTACTTC.

The rearrangement links TRBV29-1 to TRBJ2-7, with D tentatively TRBD1 (5 bases). The CDR3 spans 12 residues. V was cut by 1 base and J by 2 bases, with 6 bases left in between. CDR1 is SQVTM and CDR2 is ANQGSEA in the germline V gene. In nucleotides, the CDR3 is TGCAGCGTTGAAGGCAGGGCCTACGAGCAGTACTTC. It codes for CSVEGRAYEQYF.

The chain couples TRBV7-2 to TRBJ1-6, with TRBD1 identical over 9 bases. The CDR3 runs to 13 residues. From germline, CDR1 is SGHTA and CDR2 FQGNSA. The V and J ends lost 5 bases and 9 bases, in that order; junction bases with no gene match: 2. This chain's CDR3 is CASSQDRGSPLHF. For the CDR3, the DNA is TGTGCCAGCAGCCAGGACAGGGGTTCACCCCTCCACTTT.

CDR3 in DNA: TGCAGCGTTAAGATAAACGAGCAGTACTTC. This codes for CSVKINEQYF. This sequence joins TRBV29-1 and TRBJ2-7; no reliable D call. The V and J ends lost 5 bases and 5 bases respectively, with 7 bases between them. In germline, CDR1 is SQVTM, CDR2 ANQGSEA. This CDR3 has 10 residues.

The V and J genes are TRBV6-6 and TRBJ1-1, with D unclear. The CDR3 is made up of 14 amino acids. The V and J ends lost 6 bases and 1 base respectively, with 12 bases between them. Germline assignment: CDR1 MNHNY and CDR2 SVGAGI (reference sequence). The CDR3 here is CASSLGLSNTEAFF. For the CDR3, the DNA is TGTGCCAGCAGCTTGGGTCTTTCGAACACTGAAGCTTTCTTT.

The CDR3 region is CASSEPGTGRGEQYF. CDR3 DNA: TGTGCCAGCAGTGAACCAGGGACAGGGAGAGGCGAGCAGTACTTC. V and J are TRBV6-1 and TRBJ2-5; 9 positions agree with TRBD1. The J call is doubtful: the DNA matches TRBJ2-7 better. This CDR3 spans 15 amino acids. Germline V CDR1 and CDR2: MNHNS, SASEGT.

The V call is TRBV7-2, the J call TRBJ2-3, with a weak D call TRBD2 (6 bases). V lost 2 bases and J 3 bases, leaving 9 bases between the germline ends. CDR1 and CDR2 from the germline V gene are SGHTA and FQGNSA. This CDR3 is built from 14 residues. The CDR3 loop reads CASSLRGTTDTQYF. The CDR3 nucleotides read TGTGCCAGCAGCTTACGAGGGACTACAGATACGCAGTATTTT.

The chain combines TRBV5-1 with TRBJ2-7; unclear D gene. V gave up 1 base and J gave up 5 bases, with 7 bases separating them. Germline CDR1 SGHRS, CDR2 YFSETQ. The CDR3 spans 12 residues. CDR3 protein: CASSLNGHEQYF. The CDR3, as DNA: TGCGCCAGCAGCTTGAATGGCCACGAGCAGTACTTC.

The chain combines TRBV19 with TRBJ2-1; no reliable D call. This CDR3 is built from 13 residues. The V and J ends lost 9 bases and 0 bases respectively, with 9 bases between them. The germline V gene has CDR1 LNHDA and CDR2 SQIVND (reference sequence). This CDR3 reads CARWPSSYNEQFF. CDR3 nucleotides: TGTGCCAGGTGGCCAAGCTCCTACAATGAGCAGTTCTTC.